This is a list of T cell receptor beta chains from one sample in a study of cytomegalovirus exposure and HLA in healthy donors. Clones were read by immunoSEQ multiplex PCR, and TCRdb kept only the in-frame ones, dropping some. In the table there are roughly 130,000 clones, approximately 80% of which are singletons. The specimen was PBMCs. The receptors derive from a male donor in good health and CMV-seropositive. Each CDR3 is given with its conserved first and last residue. A D gene is named only where the DNA matches it firmly. A row's size may be missing; if present it is once, few, many or a size class.

TRBD1	TRBV9	-	TRBJ1-2	CASSVALGAQGAGGYTF	TGTGCCAGCAGCGTAGCCTTGGGAGCGCAGGGGGCAGGAGGCTACACCTTC
-	TRBV19	-	TRBJ2-4	CASSIGRGWEYF	TGTGCCAGTAGTATAGGCAGGGGCTGGGAGTACTTC
-	TRBV5-8	-	TRBJ1-4	CASSFPQGYEKLFF	TGTGCCAGCAGCTTCCCCCAGGGATATGAAAAACTGTTTTTT
-	TRBV6-5	-	TRBJ2-2	CASRGANTGELFF	TGTGCCAGCAGGGGGGCAAACACCGGGGAGCTGTTTTTT
-	TRBV4-3	-	TRBJ2-7	CASSQDSMGGPEQYF	TGCGCCAGCAGCCAAGATTCTATGGGGGGGCCCGAGCAGTACTTC
-	TRBV28	-	TRBJ1-2	CASSGSTPTNYGYTF	TGTGCCAGCAGTGGGTCGACACCCACTAACTATGGCTACACCTTC
TRBD2	TRBV28	-	TRBJ2-2	CASSLKWRELVGELFF	TGTGCCAGCAGTTTAAAGTGGCGGGAGCTGGTCGGGGAGCTGTTTTTT
TRBD1	TRBV19	-	TRBJ2-7	CASSPTGTGGKLYEQYF	TGTGCCAGTAGTCCAACCGGGACAGGGGGCAAACTCTACGAGCAGTACTTC
-	TRBV5-4	once	TRBJ1-1	CASSLTGGSNTEAFF	TGTGCCAGCAGCTTGACAGGTGGATCGAACACTGAAGCTTTCTTT
TRBD1	TRBV7-8	-	TRBJ2-4	CASSLAGTGGHSQYF	TGTGCCAGCAGCTTAGCCGGGACAGGGGGCCACAGTCAGTACTTC
TRBD1	TRBV28	-	TRBJ1-5	CASSFDRGLRPQHF	TGTGCCAGCAGTTTCGACAGGGGGTTACGGCCCCAGCATTTT
TRBD1	TRBV6-5	-	TRBJ1-2	CASTPGGRNYGYTF	TGTGCCAGCACCCCAGGGGGGCGGAACTATGGCTACACCTTC
-	TRBV27	-	TRBJ2-5	CASSLFGSGETQYF	TGTGCCAGCAGTTTATTTGGTTCGGGGGAGACCCAGTACTTC
TRBD1	TRBV9	-	TRBJ2-2	CASSVTGQGNTGELFF	TGTGCCAGCAGCGTAACGGGACAGGGGAACACCGGGGAGCTGTTTTTT
-	TRBV15	few	TRBJ2-2	CATSRTYTGELFF	TGTGCCACCAGCAGAACTTACACCGGGGAGCTGTTTTTT
-	TRBV29-1	-	TRBJ1-5	CSVRDNSNQPQHF	TGCAGCGTTCGGGACAATAGCAATCAGCCCCAGCATTTT
TRBD1	TRBV25-1	-	TRBJ1-1	CASSERDRRNTEAFF	TGTGCCAGCAGTGAAAGGGACAGGCGGAACACTGAAGCTTTCTTT
TRBD2	TRBV23-1	-	TRBJ2-2	CASSARRIVAGLGTGELFF	TGCGCCAGCAGTGCCCGGAGAATAGTAGCGGGATTAGGCACCGGGGAGCTGTTTTTT
TRBD2	TRBV19	-	TRBJ2-1	CASSIDRLAGVNEQFF	TGTGCCAGTAGTATAGACCGACTAGCGGGAGTGAATGAGCAGTTCTTC
-	TRBV28	few	TRBJ2-1	CASSLRSSLGAGTDNEQFF	TGTGCCAGCAGTTTACGGTCAAGCCTTGGGGCAGGAACCGACAATGAGCAGTTCTTC
-	TRBV6-1	-	TRBJ1-1	CASSPLGGDNTEAFF	TGTGCCAGCAGTCCCCTCGGAGGGGACAACACTGAAGCTTTCTTT
TRBD1	TRBV15	-	TRBJ1-3	CATMTGAGNTIYF	TGTGCCACCATGACAGGGGCTGGAAACACCATATATTTT
-	TRBV7-9	-	TRBJ2-7	CSSSPVPSEQYF	TGTTCCAGCAGCCCAGTTCCGTCAGAGCAGTACTTC
TRBD2	TRBV6-1	-	TRBJ2-7	CAGGGRRAYEQYF	TGTGCCGGGGGGGGACGGAGAGCCTACGAGCAGTACTTC
-	TRBV4-2	-	TRBJ2-3	CASSLVASTDTQYF	TGTGCCAGCAGCCTCGTAGCTAGCACAGATACGCAGTATTTT
-	TRBV7-9	-	TRBJ2-1	CASRQASPYNEQFF	TGTGCCAGCAGACAGGCCTCGCCATACAATGAGCAGTTCTTC
-	TRBV28	once	TRBJ2-7	CASSLVGRGTPSYEQYF	TGTGCCAGCAGTTTAGTAGGCCGCGGGACGCCTTCCTACGAGCAGTACTTC
TRBD1	TRBV13	-	TRBJ2-1	CASSVDRGRNEQFF	TGTGCCAGCAGCGTCGACAGGGGGAGAAATGAGCAGTTCTTC
TRBD2	TRBV5-5	-	TRBJ2-1	CASSSPDSGGNEQFF	TGTGCCAGCAGCTCGCCGGACTCGGGGGGCAATGAGCAGTTCTTC
TRBD2	TRBV28	few	TRBJ2-7	CASRTGGPSYEQYF	TGTGCCAGCAGGACGGGAGGCCCCTCCTACGAGCAGTACTTC
-	TRBV30	-	TRBJ1-2	CAWRGGQSSGYTF	TGTGCCTGGAGGGGCGGACAGTCCTCTGGCTACACCTTC
-	TRBV5-6	-	TRBJ1-5	CASSFTGNQPQHF	TGTGCCAGCAGCTTTACAGGGAATCAGCCCCAGCATTTT
-	TRBV7-2	-	TRBJ2-7	CAITRSGYEQYF	TGTGCTATAACACGGTCGGGATACGAGCAGTACTTC
TRBD1	TRBV19	-	TRBJ1-4	CASRSGTGGEKLFF	TGTGCCAGTCGTTCCGGGACAGGGGGTGAAAAACTGTTTTTT
TRBD2	TRBV4-3	-	TRBJ2-3	CASSQDKGREDTQYF	TGCGCCAGCAGCCAAGATAAGGGGAGGGAGGATACGCAGTATTTT
TRBD1	TRBV30	few	TRBJ1-4	CAWRAGTENEKLFF	TGTGCCTGGAGAGCCGGGACAGAAAATGAAAAACTGTTTTTT
TRBD2	TRBV4-3	-	TRBJ2-5	CASSQDVMRGETQYF	TGCGCCAGCAGCCAAGACGTCATGCGGGGGGAGACCCAGTACTTC
TRBD1	TRBV6-5	few	TRBJ2-7	CASSSTGGSYEQYF	TGTGCCAGCAGCTCGACAGGGGGCTCCTACGAGCAGTACTTC